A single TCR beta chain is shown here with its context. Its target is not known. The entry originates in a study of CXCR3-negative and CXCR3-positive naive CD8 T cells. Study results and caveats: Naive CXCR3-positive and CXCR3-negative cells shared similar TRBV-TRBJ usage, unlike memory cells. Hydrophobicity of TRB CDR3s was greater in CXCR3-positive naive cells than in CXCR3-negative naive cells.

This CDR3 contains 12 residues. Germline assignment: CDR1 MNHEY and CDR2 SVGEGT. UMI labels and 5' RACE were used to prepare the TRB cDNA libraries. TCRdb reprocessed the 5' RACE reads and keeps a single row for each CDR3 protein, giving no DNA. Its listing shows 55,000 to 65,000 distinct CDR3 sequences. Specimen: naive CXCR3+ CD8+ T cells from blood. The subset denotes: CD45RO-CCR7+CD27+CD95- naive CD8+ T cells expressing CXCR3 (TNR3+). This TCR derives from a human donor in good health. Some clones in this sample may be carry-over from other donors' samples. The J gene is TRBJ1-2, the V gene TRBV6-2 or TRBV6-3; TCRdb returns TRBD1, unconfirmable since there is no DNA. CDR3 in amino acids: CASKTGDYGYTF.